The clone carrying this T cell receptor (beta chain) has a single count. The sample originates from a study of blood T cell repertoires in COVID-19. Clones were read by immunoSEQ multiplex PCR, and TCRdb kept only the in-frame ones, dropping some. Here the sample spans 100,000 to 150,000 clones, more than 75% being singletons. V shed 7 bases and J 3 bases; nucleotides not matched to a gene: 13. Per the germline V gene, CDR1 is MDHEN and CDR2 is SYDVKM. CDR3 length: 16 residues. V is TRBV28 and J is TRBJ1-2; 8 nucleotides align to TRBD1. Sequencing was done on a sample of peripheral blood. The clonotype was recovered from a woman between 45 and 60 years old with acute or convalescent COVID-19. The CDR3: CASKETGTGAHYGYTF. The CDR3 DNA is TGTGCCAGCAAAGAAACTGGGACAGGAGCACACTATGGCTACACCTTC.